This T cell receptor beta chain stems from a study of blood T cell repertoires in COVID-19. The overall study: Whether acute or convalescent, the COVID-19 samples came from the United States, Italy and Spain.

Profiled with immunoSEQ multiplex PCR; TCRdb holds only in-frame clones, not every one. The sample carries 250,000 to 300,000 clones, more than 75% recorded once. Participant ages covered roughly 18 to 89 years across about 25 US areas. Clinical history reported by participants formed the basis on which cohorts were assigned. The CDR3 is 13 residues long. V was clipped by 1 base and J by 7 bases, with 11 bases between them. The chain couples TRBV12-3 or TRBV12-4 to TRBJ2-7, with D unclear. The source of this sequence is a woman between 40 and 50 years old with acute COVID-19. Sequencing was done on a sample of PBMCs or T cells enriched from blood (not recorded which). In DNA form, the CDR3 reads TGTGCCAGCAGTTTAGACCCTGCTAGGGAGCAGTACTTC. Its translation: CASSLDPAREQYF.